This entry features one T cell receptor beta chain sequence. Participants' reported clinical history set cohort assignment. CDR1 is SEHNR and CDR2 is FQNEAQ in the germline V gene (reference sequence). The CDR3 is 16 amino acids. Trimming cost V 5 bases and J 8 bases; bases outside gene matches: 12. This record comes from a study of blood T cell repertoires in COVID-19. The protocol was immunoSEQ multiplex PCR, while the TCRdb copy is restricted to in-frame clones and leaves out a portion. The table includes 200,000 to 250,000 clones, about 84% detected once. The chain has TRBV7-9 and TRBJ1-2; 12 nucleotides line up with TRBD1. The clonotype was recovered from a man between 60 and 70 years old who had recovered from COVID-19. The source material was PBMCs or T cells enriched from blood (not recorded which). The CDR3 DNA sequence: TGTGCCAGCAGCCCAGGGACAGGGGGCGAGTCCGAGGGCTACACCTTC. Protein: CASSPGTGGESEGYTF.